This TCR beta chain was captured by sequencing in a study of blood T cell repertoires in COVID-19. In the authors' methods: The authors estimated nucleated cell counts from reference gene primer amplification. Clones were sequenced by immunoSEQ multiplex PCR, and TCRdb holds only the in-frame ones, with some missing. V and J calls and clone size come straight from that table; D and trimming were deduced from the DNA. The sample carries some 100,000 clones, approximately 84% recorded once. Germline-derived CDR1 and CDR2 are LGHNA and YSLEER. The CDR3 sequence is 15 residues long. V shed 6 bases and J shed 7 bases, with 16 bases lying between them.

Sequenced input: peripheral blood. The receptor was isolated from a woman in her sixties with acute or convalescent COVID-19. The rearrangement links TRBV4-3 to TRBJ1-6; D is perhaps TRBD1 (5 bases). In DNA form, the CDR3 reads TGCGCCAGCAGTACAGGAGTTTGGGAAAATTCACCCCTCCACTTT. Its protein product is CASSTGVWENSPLHF.